The rows below give T cell receptor beta chains drawn from one sample of a study of monozygotic twins with inflammatory bowel disease. From the 5' RACE reads, TCRdb lists one entry per CDR3 protein and no DNA. This table holds more than 300,000 distinct CDR3 sequences. Sequencing was carried out using blood. The receptors derive from a human donor with ulcerative colitis or Crohn's disease, or a healthy co-twin of an affected twin (not recorded which). The CDR3 runs from the conserved cysteine through the conserved F or W. Each record gives: V gene, J gene, CDR3 protein.

TRBV6-2/TRBV6-3	TRBJ2-1	CASSTTPGQGFDNEQFF
TRBV6-2/TRBV6-3	TRBJ2-4	CASSSPDRRYANIQYF
TRBV10-2	TRBJ2-5	CASSESRLGQETQYF
TRBV4-1	TRBJ2-7	CASSQDYGYGTAYEQYF
TRBV6-4	TRBJ2-1	CASSPGLAGDNEQFF
TRBV30	TRBJ2-5	CAWSAGLAVGRRDYF
TRBV10-3	TRBJ2-5	CAISDHGTDRQETQYF
TRBV4-2	TRBJ2-7	CASSHRDRGIDEQYF
TRBV5-1	TRBJ2-7	CASSIQGAGEQYF
TRBV20-1	TRBJ1-4	CSATQLGVGEKLFF
TRBV11-2	TRBJ2-2	CASSPPRGLAGVLNTGELFF
TRBV7-2	TRBJ2-2	CASSTGGTSFAGELFF
TRBV20-1	TRBJ1-6	CSAGGYNSPLHF
TRBV5-1	TRBJ2-3	CASSQPAGADTQYF
TRBV9	TRBJ2-2	CASSVGVGLNTGELFF
TRBV5-1	TRBJ2-7	CASSREVGYEQYF
TRBV7-9	TRBJ2-7	CASSLGPLSEQYF
TRBV2	TRBJ1-5	CASSKWTENQPQHF
TRBV30	TRBJ1-1	CAWSDLDGPNTEAFF
TRBV20-1	TRBJ2-3	CSAFEGGTDTQYF
TRBV24-1	TRBJ2-2	CATSARRGRDTGELFF
TRBV19	TRBJ1-1	CAVGERRTEAFF
TRBV7-8	TRBJ2-3	CASSPGTTSTDTQYF
TRBV5-1	TRBJ2-5	CASSLVGSQETQYF
TRBV29-1	TRBJ2-7	CSVAGTGNEQYF
TRBV15	TRBJ2-5	CATSQTGSAETQYF
TRBV12-3/TRBV12-4	TRBJ2-3	CASRRQGTSTDTQYF
TRBV4-3	TRBJ2-3	CASSQPTSRGGSTDTQYF
TRBV7-3	TRBJ2-3	CASSPVLGDTQYF
TRBV12-3/TRBV12-4	TRBJ2-7	CASSLILRQGAIGSYEQYF
TRBV19	TRBJ1-2	CASIPTGANYGYTF
TRBV7-6	TRBJ2-7	CASLASGLVPYEQYF
TRBV6-5	TRBJ1-3	CASSYTRMITGNTIYF
TRBV18	TRBJ1-1	CASSPPGQGARNTEAFF
TRBV5-1	TRBJ2-7	CASSFDRAWTGDHEQYF
TRBV7-6	TRBJ2-1	CASSTRQGTEQFF
TRBV7-7	TRBJ2-3	CASSLARGSTDTQYF
TRBV20-1	TRBJ2-7	CSARVPGQYSYEQYF
TRBV6-2/TRBV6-3	TRBJ2-5	CASNPRGPLGETQYF
TRBV20-1	TRBJ2-7	CSAMSAGTGSYEQYF
TRBV7-8	TRBJ2-2	CASSLASLGSDTGELFF